Presented here are 18 T cell receptor beta chains from one specimen sequenced in a study of cytomegalovirus exposure and HLA in healthy donors. PCR employed 60 Vbeta and 13 Jbeta primers. Sequenced by immunoSEQ multiplex PCR; TCRdb stores in-frame clones only, minus some. The table lists some 170,000 clones, 70% to 80% of them singletons, with 3.5% to 5% in the top ten. The sample comprised PBMCs. These receptors were obtained from a man aged 40-50 years in good health and CMV-seronegative.

The chain is built from TRBV27 and TRBJ2-2, with a tentative D call TRBD1 (5 bases). This CDR3 has 14 residues. Deletions cut 3 bases from V and 6 bases from J, with 11 bases between. The germline gives CDR1 MNHEY, CDR2 SMNVEV (reference sequence). The CDR3 loop is CASSLKGMAGELFF. CDR3 bases: TGTGCCAGCAGTTTGAAGGGGATGGCCGGGGAGCTGTTTTTT.

This chain connects TRBV15 to TRBJ2-7; perhaps TRBD1 as D (6 bases). V lost 1 base and J lost 7, with 14 bases in between. Germline V lookup: CDR1 LNHNV, CDR2 YYDKDF (reference sequence). The CDR3 length is 14 residues. CDR3 bases: TGTGCCACCAGCAGAGGGGGGCCCCAGGGGGAGCAGTACTTC. Translated, it gives CATSRGGPQGEQYF.

The genes are TRBV12-5 and TRBJ1-1, with 7 positions matching TRBD1. The germline V gene has CDR1 LGHNT and CDR2 FRNRAP. Trimming took 4 bases from V and 0 from J; bases not matched to a gene: 11. This CDR3 has 17 residues. The CDR3 nucleotides read TGTGCTAGTGGTTCCCCGACAGGGCTCATCATGAACACTGAAGCTTTCTTT. Protein sequence: CASGSPTGLIMNTEAFF.

The rearrangement links TRBV2 to TRBJ1-4, with D possibly matching TRBD1 (6 bases). The CDR3 runs 14 residues. V was trimmed by 1 base and J by 5 bases, leaving 8 bases between them. The germline V gene has CDR1 SNHLY and CDR2 FYNNEI. CDR3 sequence (DNA): TGTGCCAGCAGTGAAGGGACAGAAAATGAAAAACTGTTTTTT. Its protein is CASSEGTENEKLFF.

J is TRBJ2-7 and V is TRBV5-4, with unresolved D. V was cut by 2 bases and J by 2 bases, with 5 bases left in between. Germline CDR1 reads SGHNT; CDR2 reads YYREEE (reference sequence). The CDR3 loop spans 12 amino acids. Here the CDR3 reads CASSFATYEQYF. Here the CDR3 DNA reads TGTGCCAGCAGCTTTGCTACCTACGAGCAGTACTTC.

J is TRBJ1-2 and V is TRBV27; 10 bases align to TRBD1. V was pared by 8 bases and J by 8 bases, with 5 bases of the junction left unmatched. Germline CDR1 MNHEY, CDR2 SMNVEV (reference sequence). There are 12 residues in the CDR3. The CDR3 loop is CASRGTGAGYTF. In DNA, the CDR3 is TGTGCCAGCCGGGGGACAGGGGCGGGCTACACCTTC.

The chain joins TRBV7-9 to TRBJ1-2; 12 bases are a match to TRBD1. The CDR3 is made up of 14 amino acids. Trimming cost V 3 bases and J 8 bases; bases outside gene matches: 4. Germline CDR1 is SEHNR and CDR2 is FQNEAQ (reference sequence). In nucleotides, the CDR3 is TGTGCCAGCAGCTTGGGACAGGGGGCGAAGGGCTACACCTTC. This gives the protein CASSLGQGAKGYTF.

The CDR3 DNA reads TGTGCCAGCAGGAGGGGGGACAGCTTCCACTATGGCTACACCTTC. It codes for CASRRGDSFHYGYTF. The chain uses TRBV6-1 and TRBJ1-2, with 7 bases matching TRBD1. Trimming removed 6 bases from V and 3 bases from J; junction bases left unmatched: 10. In germline, CDR1 is MNHNS, CDR2 SASEGT. The CDR3 covers 15 residues.

Only a few counts were recorded for this clone. The chain has TRBV9 and TRBJ1-6; the D is unclear. The germline V gene encodes CDR1 SGDLS and CDR2 YYNGEE. V dropped 0 bases and J dropped 6 bases, with 4 bases sitting between them. The CDR3 extends over 13 amino acids. The CDR3 protein is CASSVDSNSPLHF. DNA for the CDR3: TGTGCCAGCAGCGTAGATAGTAATTCACCCCTCCACTTT.

The gene calls are TRBV29-1 and TRBJ2-3, with 11 bases identical to TRBD2. The V gene's germline CDR1 is SQVTM and CDR2 ANQGSEA. J lost 3 bases, V lost 6 bases, and 8 bases had no gene match. The CDR3 is made up of 15 amino acids. The CDR3 here is CSVSLAGDLTDTQYF. DNA of the CDR3: TGCAGCGTCTCACTAGCGGGGGACTTAACAGATACGCAGTATTTT.

The chain uses TRBV9 and TRBJ1-5; the D gene is possibly TRBD1 (5 bases). Per the germline V gene, CDR1 is SGDLS and CDR2 is YYNGEE. The CDR3 has 13 residues. Trimming left V 3 bases short and J 7 bases short, with 11 bases between. CDR3 sequence: CASSGAGGQPQHF. The CDR3 nucleotides are TGTGCCAGCAGCGGGGCGGGGGGACAGCCCCAGCATTTT. Based on the CDR3 plus reference TRBV9 and TRBJ1-5, the full variable domain is DSGVTQTPKHLITATGQRVTLRCSPRSGDLSVYWYQQSLDQGLQFLIQYYNGEERAKGNILERFSAQQFPDLHSELNLSSLELGDSALYFCASSGAGGQPQHFGDGTRLSIL.

The chain employs TRBV19 and TRBJ2-7; a weak D match, TRBD1 (6 bases). CDR3 length: 13 amino acids. V lost 3 bases, J lost 3 bases, and 9 bases lay in between. CDR1 is LNHDA and CDR2 is SQIVND in the germline V gene (reference sequence). CDR3 in amino acids: CASSMGHFYEQYF. CDR3 in DNA: TGTGCCAGTAGTATGGGACATTTCTACGAGCAGTACTTC.

Notes on this clone: The junction and the germline gene differ at one end; a read error may be behind it. The chain recombines TRBV19 with TRBJ1-2; possible D gene TRBD1, 5 bases. The CDR3 extends over 13 amino acids. The germline V gene encodes CDR1 LNHDA and CDR2 SQIVND (reference sequence). CDR3 protein: CASRGFGGHGYAF. DNA of the CDR3: TGTGCCAGTAGGGGGTTCGGGGGTCATGGCTACGCCTTC.

The J gene is TRBJ2-7, the V gene TRBV30, with D possibly matching TRBD2 (7 bases). The V gene's germline CDR1 is GTSNPN and CDR2 SVGIG (reference sequence). Between the trimmed V and J ends, which lost 8 bases and 4 bases, there was a span of 18 bases. The CDR3 covers 13 residues. Written as DNA, the CDR3 is TGTGCCCAGACGGGGGGCGATAGGTACGAGCAGTACTTC. It encodes CAQTGGDRYEQYF.

The chain links TRBV7-9 to TRBJ2-1; D may be TRBD1 (6 bases). V lost 3 bases and J 5 bases, leaving 11 bases between the germline ends. Germline V gives CDR1 SEHNR, CDR2 FQNEAQ (reference sequence). The CDR3 is 14 residues long. The CDR3 spells CASSFEGQHNEQFF. The DNA of the CDR3 is TGTGCCAGCAGCTTCGAAGGACAGCACAATGAGCAGTTCTTC.

This clone appeared once. This chain connects TRBV6-5 to TRBJ1-1; no clear D. The V and J ends lost 4 bases and 11 bases respectively, with 14 bases between them. From germline, CDR1 is MNHEY and CDR2 SVGAGI. CDR3 length: 12 residues. The CDR3 reads CASSSNTGRAFF. CDR3 sequence (DNA): TGTGCCAGCAGTTCGAACACGGGTCGGGCTTTCTTT.

The rearrangement uses TRBV29-1 and TRBJ2-7; TRBD1 matches at 10 bases. This CDR3 contains 14 residues. Germline CDR1 SQVTM, CDR2 ANQGSEA. Germline trimming cut 7 bases from V and 7 bases from J; bases unmatched to any gene: 13. CDR3 protein: CSAQPGQGMGEQYF. For the CDR3, the DNA is TGCAGCGCTCAACCGGGACAGGGGATGGGTGAGCAGTACTTC.

The V and J genes are TRBV18 and TRBJ1-2; D is possibly TRBD1 (5 bases). The ends were cut back, 1 base at V and 4 bases at J, with 13 bases in the middle. Germline loops: CDR1 KGHSH, CDR2 LQKENI. The CDR3 length is 15 residues. The CDR3 DNA reads as TGTGCCAGCTCACCACGGACCCAAAGGGGCTATGGCTACACCTTC. Translated: CASSPRTQRGYGYTF.